The rows below give T cell receptor beta chains drawn from one sample of a study of T cells in Graves' hyperthyroidism and ophthalmopathy. Using its own MiXCR run on the multiplex PCR reads, TCRdb lists one record per CDR3 protein. Among 330,000 or so distinct CDR3 sequences listed, 15% to 20% were seen once. The sample taken for sequencing was blood. Receptors originate from a woman aged 40-49 years with Graves' ophthalmopathy. CDR3s include the opening cysteine and the closing phenylalanine or tryptophan. The D gene is left open where the match is weak. Clone size appears in some rows only: once, few, many, or a class for an expanded clone.

TGTGCCAGCAGTTTGATAGGGTTCCGCACTGAAGCTTTCTTT,CASSLIGFRTEAFF,14,-,-,TRBJ1-1,TRBV12-3/TRBV12-4
TGTGCCAGCAGTTCCAGAAAGGGATTAGAGACCCAGTACTTC,CASSSRKGLETQYF,14,-,-,TRBJ2-5,TRBV28
TGCGCCAGCAGCCAAGATCCGGTGCAGCCCCAGCATTTT,CASSQDPVQPQHF,13,many,-,TRBJ1-5,TRBV4-1
TGTGCCAGCAGGCCCCCATGGGGTGCGGAGACCCAGTACTTC,CASRPPWGAETQYF,14,-,-,TRBJ2-5,TRBV28
TGCAGTGCTAGGAATGGGACTCCTTTTTGGTCCGAGCAGTACTTC,CSARNGTPFWSEQYF,15,many,-,TRBJ2-7,TRBV20-1
TGTGCCAGCGGTAGCTCTGGAAACACCATATATTTT,CASGSSGNTIYF,12,many,-,TRBJ1-3,TRBV27
TGTGCCAGCAGTTACTCACGGGACAGGGCTGTTACCTCTGGGGCCAACGTCCTGACTTTC,CASSYSRDRAVTSGANVLTF,20,many,TRBD1,TRBJ2-6,TRBV6-2/TRBV6-3
TGCAGCTCCCGGACAGGGGGCGGCACCGGGGAGCTGTTTTTT,CSSRTGGGTGELFF,14,few,TRBD1,TRBJ2-2,TRBV29-1
TGTGCCGGTAGTAGAACAGGGTCCATCGCCTACGAGCAGTACTTC,CAGSRTGSIAYEQYF,15,many,-,TRBJ2-7,TRBV19
TGTGCCAGCAGGTCAGGGGGCGTGGAGACCCAGTACTTC,CASRSGGVETQYF,13,once,TRBD1,TRBJ2-5,TRBV12-3/TRBV12-4
TGTGCCAGCAGTCACTGGCCCAGCGGGAGCTCCTACGAGCAGTACTTC,CASSHWPSGSSYEQYF,16,many,TRBD2,TRBJ2-7,TRBV27
TGTGCCTGTGACCCCCACTGGGACAGGCCGAACACTGAAGCTTTCTTT,CACDPHWDRPNTEAFF,16,many,TRBD1,TRBJ1-1,TRBV30
TGTGCCAGCAGTTTGAGGGTGTTGGCCGGAAACACCGTATATTTT,CASSLRVLAGNTVYF,15,many,-,TRBJ1-3,TRBV12-3/TRBV12-4
TGTGCCAGCAGTGAAGCTCCTGAACGAGTCTACGAGCAGTACTTC,CASSEAPERVYEQYF,15,-,-,TRBJ2-7,TRBV6-1
TGTGCCAGCAGTCCACAGGGGGCCGGGGAGCTGTTTTTT,CASSPQGAGELFF,13,many,TRBD1,TRBJ2-2,TRBV12-3/TRBV12-4
TGTGCCAGCAGCTCCGGGACGGGGATCTACGAGCAGTACTTC,CASSSGTGIYEQYF,14,many,-,TRBJ2-7,TRBV7-2
TGTGCCAGCAGTTTTACTGGGGGAAACACCATATATTTT,CASSFTGGNTIYF,13,many,-,TRBJ1-3,TRBV27
TGTGCCGGGGACGAGCAGTACTTC,CAGDEQYF,8,many,-,TRBJ2-7,TRBV6-1
TGTGCCAGCAGTGAAGTGAGGGACTACGAGCAGTACTTC,CASSEVRDYEQYF,13,-,-,TRBJ2-7,TRBV6-1
TGTGCCAGCAGCGCATCACAGGGGCGCTTCTCCTACGAGCAGTACTTC,CASSASQGRFSYEQYF,16,many,TRBD1,TRBJ2-7,TRBV5-4
TGTGCCAGCAGCCCTGACAGGGGGACCCAGTACTTC,CASSPDRGTQYF,12,many,TRBD1,TRBJ2-5,TRBV7-2
TGTGCCACCAGCAAAACGGCCACAGCTGGAAACACCATATATTTT,CATSKTATAGNTIYF,15,many,-,TRBJ1-3,TRBV15
TGTGCCAGCAGCCAGCGGTCCCTTTGGGGCGTTTACGAGCAGTACTTC,CASSQRSLWGVYEQYF,16,many,-,TRBJ2-7,TRBV3-1
TGTGCCAGTGGGAAGAACAGTTTCAGCACCGGGGAGCTGTTTTTT,CASGKNSFSTGELFF,15,-,-,TRBJ2-2,TRBV19
TGCAGTGCTAGAGGGGGCACAGGGGGCTATGGAAACACCATATATTTT,CSARGGTGGYGNTIYF,16,-,TRBD1,TRBJ1-3,TRBV20-1
TGTGCCAGCAAAGAGGCTAGTCAGTGGTACACCGGGGAGCTGTTTTTT,CASKEASQWYTGELFF,16,many,-,TRBJ2-2,TRBV6-2/TRBV6-3